This is a list of T cell receptor beta chains from one sample in a study of blood T cell repertoires in COVID-19. Sequencing was performed with immunoSEQ multiplex PCR; in TCRdb, only in-frame clones are kept and a portion is missing. The sample includes fewer than 200,000 clones, roughly nine tenths of them seen just once. The sequencing sample was made of peripheral blood. All receptors come from a man between 65 and 80 years old with active or convalescent COVID-19. Each CDR3 is given with its conserved first and last residue. A D gene is named only where the DNA matches it firmly. Part of the rows lack a size; the others show once, few, many or a class for expanded clones.

abundance,v_gene,d_gene,j_gene,CDR3aa,CDR3nt
-,TRBV3-1/TRBV3-2,TRBD1,TRBJ1-4,CASSQDYRGLRNEKLFF,TGTGCCAGCAGCCAAGACTATAGGGGGCTCCGTAATGAAAAACTGTTTTTT
-,TRBV18,-,TRBJ1-1,CASSPGGQANTEAFF,TGTGCCAGCTCACCGGGGGGGCAGGCAAACACTGAAGCTTTCTTT
-,TRBV19,TRBD1,TRBJ2-3,CASNRQGPTDTQYF,TGTGCCAGTAATAGACAGGGGCCCACAGATACGCAGTATTTT
-,TRBV9,-,TRBJ1-1,CASSVAGDTEAFF,TGTGCCAGCAGCGTAGCGGGGGACACTGAAGCTTTCTTT
once,TRBV5-1,-,TRBJ1-4,CASSRGALTTNEKLFF,TGCGCCAGCAGCCGTGGGGCACTTACAACTAATGAAAAACTGTTTTTT
-,TRBV28,-,TRBJ2-1,CASSFPTYNEQFF,TGTGCCAGCAGTTTCCCCACCTACAATGAGCAGTTCTTC
-,TRBV11-2,-,TRBJ1-4,CASSPAGPGEKLFF,TGTGCCAGCAGCCCGGCGGGGCCCGGGGAAAAACTGTTTTTT
-,TRBV6-5,TRBD1,TRBJ1-5,CASSRTGVDQPQHF,TGTGCCAGCAGTCGGACAGGGGTTGATCAGCCCCAGCATTTT
-,TRBV6-5,TRBD1,TRBJ1-6,CASSRDSLYNSPLHF,TGTGCCAGCAGCAGGGACAGCCTCTATAATTCACCCCTCCACTTT
-,TRBV9,-,TRBJ1-2,CASSVAGGDRYTF,TGTGCCAGCAGCGTAGCGGGGGGGGATCGCTACACCTTC
-,TRBV7-3,TRBD1,TRBJ2-5,CASSLGQGETQYF,TGTGCCAGCAGCTTAGGACAGGGGGAGACCCAGTACTTC
-,TRBV9,-,TRBJ1-1,CASSVSRQPNTEAFF,TGTGCCAGCAGCGTATCCAGACAACCGAACACTGAAGCTTTCTTT
-,TRBV19,-,TRBJ1-1,CASSIGANTEAFF,TGTGCCAGTAGTATTGGAGCGAACACTGAAGCTTTCTTT
-,TRBV19,-,TRBJ2-3,CASSIGTRTDTQYF,TGTGCCAGTAGTATAGGAACACGCACAGATACGCAGTATTTT
-,TRBV4-2,TRBD2,TRBJ2-1,CASSPALGGTSRNEQFF,TGTGCCAGCAGCCCCGCATTGGGGGGGACTAGCAGGAATGAGCAGTTCTTC
-,TRBV29-1,TRBD1,TRBJ2-5,CSVEGRRGRDRGLQETQYF,TGCAGCGTTGAAGGTCGTCGGGGGAGGGACAGGGGGTTACAAGAGACCCAGTACTTC
-,TRBV5-1,TRBD1,TRBJ1-2,CASSTNSGTDGYTF,TGCGCCAGCAGCACCAACTCCGGGACAGATGGCTACACCTTC
few,TRBV18,-,TRBJ2-2,CASSPQVRGDTGELFF,TGTGCCAGCTCACCACAGGTGCGGGGCGACACCGGGGAGCTGTTTTTT
-,TRBV5-4,TRBD2,TRBJ2-1,CASSAREAGGAGEQFF,TGTGCCAGCAGCGCCCGTGAAGCGGGAGGGGCCGGTGAGCAGTTCTTC
-,TRBV5-1,TRBD2,TRBJ2-5,CASSFKRGAGETQYF,TGCGCCAGCAGCTTCAAGCGGGGGGCGGGGGAGACCCAGTACTTC
few,TRBV3-1/TRBV3-2,-,TRBJ2-6,CASSPSGANVLTF,TGTGCCAGCAGCCCTTCTGGGGCCAACGTCCTGACTTTC
-,TRBV7-3,-,TRBJ2-5,CASSRDKQETQYF,TGTGCCAGCAGCCGCGACAAACAAGAGACCCAGTACTTC
few,TRBV2,-,TRBJ1-5,CASAGVNQPQHF,TGTGCCAGCGCAGGGGTGAATCAGCCCCAGCATTTT
-,TRBV6-5,-,TRBJ1-2,CASSYSLGRVSYGYTF,TGTGCCAGCAGTTACTCTTTGGGCCGCGTAAGCTATGGCTACACCTTC
-,TRBV18,TRBD2,TRBJ2-7,CASSPGPGLAGQGKYF,TGTGCCAGCTCACCGGGACCGGGACTAGCGGGACAGGGAAAGTACTTC
-,TRBV7-9,TRBD1,TRBJ2-1,CASSFEDRGHGNEQFF,TGTGCCAGCAGCTTTGAAGACAGGGGGCATGGCAATGAGCAGTTCTTC
-,TRBV2,TRBD1,TRBJ2-5,CASRLNPGGGETQYF,TGTGCCAGCAGGCTCAACCCAGGGGGCGGGGAGACCCAGTACTTC
-,TRBV19,TRBD2,TRBJ2-2,CASSPRAGAETGELFF,TGTGCCAGTAGTCCCCGAGCGGGAGCTGAAACCGGGGAGCTGTTTTTT
-,TRBV21-1,-,TRBJ1-1,CASCTGGWERAFF,TGTGCCAGCTGTACAGGGGGTTGGGAAAGAGCTTTCTTT